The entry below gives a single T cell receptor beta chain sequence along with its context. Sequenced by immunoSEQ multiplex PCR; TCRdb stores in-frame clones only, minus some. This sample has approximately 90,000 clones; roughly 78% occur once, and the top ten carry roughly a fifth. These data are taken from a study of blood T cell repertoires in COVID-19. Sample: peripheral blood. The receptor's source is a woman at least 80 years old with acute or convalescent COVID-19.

The CDR3 nucleotides are TGCGCCAGCAGGCTTGCGACAGGGGGCTACACTGAAGCTTTCTTT. It specifies CASRLATGGYTEAFF. The J gene is TRBJ1-1, the V gene TRBV5-1; 10 bases map to TRBD1. V was clipped by 5 bases and J by 3 bases; unmatched bases: 7. CDR1 and CDR2 from the germline V gene are SGHRS and YFSETQ. There are 15 residues in the CDR3.